This TCR beta chain was observed in a study of CD8+CD57+ T cells in acquired aplastic anemia (dated by TCRdb to 2017 to 2018). Notes on the research overall: DNA extracted from sorted CD4+ and CD8+ cells had a mean of roughly 3.4 ug, with a range of roughly 0.2 to 27.4 ug. A CD8+CD57+ expansion meant a frequency higher than the mean frequency seen in healthy subjects.

The research as a whole found: No significant difference in CD8+ Simpson's diversity was found between patients and healthy controls (P=0.060). Twenty-nine CD8+ CDR3 sequences were found to be shared between patients and controls, but these sequences appeared to be highly expressed in patients and within the immunodominant clones of the patients.

TCR beta VDJ combination and CDR3 sequence profiling used genomic DNA as the template. An Illumina HiSeq 2000 was the platform used for TCR repertoire sequencing. Concerning the study's data processing: TRBV/TRBJ rearrangement plots, CDR3 size and DJ length profiles, and Simpson's diversity index were used to assess repertoires. Whichever DNA sequence was most abundant in the deep sequencing data was defined as the immunodominant clone. CDR3 amino acid sequences were screened for sharing across subjects and compared with published repertoires and the VDJdb database. The public reads were reprocessed in TCRdb via fastp at Q25 and MiXCR, keeping in-frame beta chains. Under each unique CDR3 protein, matching rows form one entry showing the most common genes and DNA. The V and J calls were not made by the authors but by TCRdb's processing. This sample comprises approximately 40,000 distinct CDR3 sequences, 60% to 70% of them detected only once. Of the sample, 59% is held by the ten largest clones.

The patients picked for sequencing were ones in whom flow cytometry had shown an expansion of CD8+CD57+ cells. Severe acquired aplastic anemia was diagnosed in all patients according to International Study of Aplastic Anemia and Agranulocytosis and Camitta criteria. No patient had received any therapy when blood was sampled. TCR repertoires of sorted CD4+ and CD8+ blood T cells from severe aplastic anemia patients and healthy subjects were deep-sequenced in the study. Patients were enrolled in the USA under clinicaltrials.gov protocols 00001620, 01623167, 00001397, 00071045, 00081523 and 00961064. Ficoll-Paque density gradient centrifugation was used to isolate peripheral blood mononuclear cells. CD4+ and CD8+ T cells were sorted by FACS or magnetic beads before DNA extraction. This clonotype was found many times. Its binding antigen is unknown. Base quality data are lacking; no much larger clone is found one base away.

The sequenced material came from sorted CD4+, CD8+, or CD8+CD57+ T cells (not recorded which) from PBMCs. The origin of this receptor is a human donor with aplastic anemia.

The encoded CDR3 is CASSDGAYVPQHF. The DNA is TGTGCCAGCAGTGATGGGGCTTACGTACCCCAGCATTTT. In this chain, TRBV6-1 is recombined with TRBJ1-5, with a weak D call of TRBD1 (5 bases match). There are 13 amino acids in the CDR3, from cysteine to phenylalanine inclusive. Just CDR3 DNA is preserved here, 39 bases in frame from base 1. From the germline V gene, CDR1 is MNHNS and CDR2 is SASEGT. The trim is 3 bases for V and 10 bases for J, with a gap of 13 bases between the germline ends.